This T cell receptor (beta chain) stems from a study of blood T cell repertoires in COVID-19. The wider study: T cells, B-cell-depleted T cells, or PBMCs supplied cDNA or gDNA.

TCRdb's copy holds only in-frame clones and misses some; the assay was immunoSEQ multiplex PCR. The table has approximately 470,000 clones, 80% to 90% seen once. The germline gives CDR1 SGDLS, CDR2 YYNGEE. CDR3 size: 14 residues. V lost 0 bases to trimming and J lost 11 bases; unmatched junction nucleotides: 5. This clone was seen more than once but under ten times. The TCR sequence derives from a human donor in a cohort sampled during active COVID-19. Sequences were obtained from peripheral blood. The chain is built from TRBV9 and TRBJ1-6; 7 bases align to TRBD1. CDR3 sequence: CASSVGGDSPPLHF. CDR3 DNA sequence: TGTGCCAGCAGCGTAGGGGGGGACAGCCCACCCCTCCACTTT. Filled out from reference TRBV9 and TRBJ1-6, the complete variable domain reads DSGVTQTPKHLITATGQRVTLRCSPRSGDLSVYWYQQSLDQGLQFLIQYYNGEERAKGNILERFSAQQFPDLHSELNLSSLELGDSALYFCASSVGGDSPPLHFGNGTRLTVT.